A single sample gave rise to the 4 T cell receptor beta chains below, sequenced in a study of response to subunit inactivated influenza vaccine. TCRdb re-called the RT-PCR reads through MiXCR, storing one row per CDR3 protein. Of around 480,000 distinct CDR3 sequences in the sample, 15% to 20% were seen once. The source material was CD4+ T cells sorted from PBMCs, sampled approximately 25 months after vaccination. The receptors here all came from a man between 50 and 69 years old who received an inactivated influenza vaccine.

This clonotype came up a few times. The V call is TRBV20-1, the J call TRBJ1-1, with 8 bases lining up with TRBD1. Germline CDR1 DFQATT, CDR2 SNEGSKA (reference sequence). Germline trimming cut 2 bases from V and 5 bases from J; bases unmatched to any gene: 1. The CDR3 is 12 residues long. The DNA of the CDR3 is TGCAGTGCTAGATACAGGGGGACTGAAGCTTTCTTT. The encoded protein is CSARYRGTEAFF.

Only a few counts were recorded for this clonotype. The chain is built from TRBV20-1 and TRBJ1-1; possible D gene TRBD1, 6 bases. The germline V gene encodes CDR1 DFQATT and CDR2 SNEGSKA (reference sequence). V lost 3 bases to trimming and J lost 6 bases, with 11 bases between them. The CDR3 spans 12 residues. The CDR3 sequence: CSASTGYSEAFF. The DNA for the CDR3 is TGCAGTGCTAGTACAGGGTACTCTGAAGCTTTCTTT.

The chain carries TRBV18 and TRBJ2-3; D is unclear. The length of the CDR3 is 15 residues. Germline V gene data show CDR1 as KGHSH and CDR2 as LQKENI. V gave up 2 bases and J gave up 5 bases, with 14 bases separating them. CDR3 bases: TGTGCCAGCTCACCATCGTCGGGTATCAGAGATACGCAGTATTTT. It yields the protein CASSPSSGIRDTQYF.

This chain uses TRBV7-9 with TRBJ2-7; D is uncertain. Trimming pared 3 bases from V and 5 bases from J, leaving 17 bases between. Germline loops: CDR1 SEHNR, CDR2 FQNEAQ (reference sequence). CDR3 size: 15 residues. CDR3 sequence (DNA): TGTGCCAGCAGCTTTGGCCAGGTTGTGGGGAACGAGCAGTACTTC. This translates into CASSFGQVVGNEQYF.